This is a list of T cell receptor beta chains from one sample in a study of blood T cell repertoires in COVID-19. Libraries were prepared by immunoSEQ multiplex PCR; TCRdb keeps only in-frame clonotypes and omits some of them. This table has some 120,000 clones, 88% appearing once. The sample was peripheral blood. The receptors here all came from a human donor in a cohort sampled during active COVID-19. Both conserved end residues are part of each CDR3. Each record gives: clone size, V gene, CDR3 protein. Clone size appears in some rows only: once, few, many, or a class for an expanded clone.

abundance: .; v_gene: TRBV5-6; CDR3aa: CASRKKQGPVDTQYF
abundance: .; v_gene: TRBV7-2; CDR3aa: CASSPRHNLNTEQFF
abundance: .; v_gene: TRBV5-1; CDR3aa: CASSLAATAKNTEAFF
abundance: .; v_gene: TRBV28; CDR3aa: CASSPPPGNEQYF
abundance: .; v_gene: TRBV19; CDR3aa: CASSIDRQLFF
abundance: once; v_gene: TRBV6-5; CDR3aa: CASRRQGAVDGYTF
abundance: .; v_gene: TRBV7-2; CDR3aa: CASSSTGGFADTQYF
abundance: many; v_gene: TRBV18; CDR3aa: CASSASPAGGNTGELFF
abundance: .; v_gene: TRBV10-3; CDR3aa: CAISWALAYEQYF
abundance: .; v_gene: TRBV10-3; CDR3aa: CAISGGVTSGSYEQFF
abundance: .; v_gene: TRBV5-1; CDR3aa: CASSLGQGLYEQYF
abundance: .; v_gene: TRBV5-1; CDR3aa: CASSPQTGGYEQYF